These 9 T cell receptor beta chains came from one sample sequenced in a study of T cell responses to AZD1222 COVID-19 vaccine. The assay was immunoSEQ multiplex PCR, and TCRdb's table has in-frame clones only and misses some. The table includes 110,000 to 150,000 clones, roughly 93% detected once. Sample: peripheral blood, taken 28 days after the second AZD1222 dose. The receptors originated from an adult who received the AZD1222 COVID-19 vaccine.

The CDR3 is CASSEWAGVRNTEAFF. Here the CDR3 DNA reads TGTGCCAGCAGTGAATGGGCAGGGGTTAGAAACACTGAAGCTTTCTTT. This rearrangement joins TRBV2 to TRBJ1-1, with TRBD1 as a possible D gene (6 bases). Per germline, CDR1 SNHLY and CDR2 FYNNEI. Trimming removed 2 bases from V and 2 bases from J, with 15 bases in between. The CDR3 has 16 amino acids.

The J gene is TRBJ1-4, the V gene TRBV6-2 or TRBV6-3; D is unresolved. The CDR3 has 15 amino acids. CDR1 and CDR2 from the germline V gene are MNHEY and SVGEGT. V was clipped by 2 bases and J by 5 bases, with 12 bases between them. The CDR3 reads CASSYRQKSNEKLFF. The CDR3 region has the DNA TGTGCCAGCAGTTACCGGCAGAAATCAAATGAAAAACTGTTTTTT.

The rearrangement joins TRBV6-5 to TRBJ2-7; D is ambiguous. Germline CDR1 is MNHEY and CDR2 is SVGAGI. The germline V and J ends were trimmed by 0 bases and 9 bases, with 18 bases remaining between them. This CDR3 contains 15 residues. CDR3 nucleotide sequence: TGTGCCAGCAGTTACTCGCCTAGGGCCCCTTATAGGCAGTACTTC. This codes for CASSYSPRAPYRQYF.

The chain carries TRBV12-3 or TRBV12-4 and TRBJ1-1; D might be TRBD1 (5 bases). V was trimmed by 6 bases and J by 4 bases, leaving 12 bases between them. The CDR3 covers 13 residues. CDR3 region: CASSPLGGTEAFF. The CDR3 bases are TGTGCCAGCAGCCCCTTGGGGGGCACTGAAGCTTTCTTT.

CDR3 sequence (DNA): TGCGCCAGCAGCTTAGCGGGCCTACCTTACAATGAGCAGTTCTTC. Its translation: CASSLAGLPYNEQFF. The V call is TRBV5-1, the J call TRBJ2-1; weak D call: TRBD2 (6 bases). The germline V gene encodes CDR1 SGHRS and CDR2 YFSETQ. V lost 2 bases to trimming and J lost 4 bases, with 13 bases between them. The length of the CDR3 is 15 residues.

The V gene is TRBV5-1, the J gene TRBJ1-4, with D uncertain. The CDR3 has 11 residues. The germline V and J ends were trimmed by 3 bases and 17 bases, with 14 bases remaining between them. Germline CDR1 SGHRS, CDR2 YFSETQ. The CDR3 nucleotides are TGCGCCAGCAGCTCAGGACGGGGAACCTTTTTT. This sequence encodes CASSSGRGTFF.

CDR3 region: CASSYSNQPQHF. The CDR3 coding sequence is TGTGCCAGCAGTTATAGCAATCAGCCCCAGCATTTT. V is TRBV12-3 or TRBV12-4 and J is TRBJ1-5; no clear D gene. V was shortened by 4 bases and J by 0 bases, with 1 base between the two germline ends. The CDR3 loop spans 12 amino acids.

This chain uses TRBV6-2 or TRBV6-3 with TRBJ1-1; a possible D gene is TRBD1 (5 bases). This CDR3 has 15 residues. The germline CDR1 and CDR2 sequences are MNHEY and SVGEGT. With 0 bases removed from V and 1 base from J, the gap between germline ends came to 9 bases. The CDR3 DNA reads TGTGCCAGCAGTTACTCCGACAGATCGAACACTGAAGCTTTCTTT. The encoded protein is CASSYSDRSNTEAFF.

The rearrangement links TRBV11-3 to TRBJ1-1, with D uncertain. The CDR3 length is 13 residues. The ends were cut back, 2 bases at V and 1 base at J, with 5 bases in the middle. The germline V gene encodes CDR1 SGHNT and CDR2 YENEEA. CDR3 loop: CASSLSRNTEAFF. The CDR3 nucleotides read TGTGCCAGCAGCTTAAGCCGGAACACTGAAGCTTTCTTT.